This T cell receptor beta chain was sequenced for a study of early T cells in non-severe SARS-CoV-2 infection. The germline V gene has CDR1 SEHNR and CDR2 FQNEAQ (reference sequence). V was pared by 2 bases and J by 4 bases, with 9 bases of the junction left unmatched. This CDR3 is 17 amino acids long. Unique molecular identifiers were attached to individual cDNA molecules. Each CDR3 protein is one row after TCRdb ran MiXCR on the 5' RACE reads. The table shows 25,000 to 35,000 distinct CDR3 sequences, with less than 7% occurring only once. The sample holds many counts of this clonotype. Sequencing was performed on whole blood. The sequence was obtained from an adult who was a healthcare worker with PCR-confirmed SARS-CoV-2 infection or an uninfected control (not recorded which). The chain recombines TRBV7-9 with TRBJ2-5; 11 bases match TRBD2. The CDR3: CASSLLSLAGGGETQYF. CDR3 coding DNA: TGTGCCAGCAGCTTACTAAGCCTAGCGGGAGGTGGAGAGACCCAGTACTTC.